This T cell receptor (beta chain) was recorded in a study of CD8 T cells in ankylosing spondylitis. The study, taken as a whole, reports: Researchers reportedly found disease-linked clones significantly enriched in matched ankylosing spondylitis synovial fluid.

TCRdb reanalysed the 5' RACE reads using MiXCR and keeps one entry per CDR3 protein. The sample includes over 60,000 distinct CDR3 sequences, about 5.4% of them seen just once. This clonotype was seen at least ten times. What it binds is not known. From germline, CDR1 is MDHEN and CDR2 SYDVKM. This CDR3 spans 12 amino acids. V was pared by 5 bases and J by 6 bases, with 8 bases between. The origin of this receptor is a male donor with ankylosing spondylitis or in good health (not recorded which). The specimen sequenced was blood, either unsorted or a sorted T cell fraction (not recorded which). The genes are TRBV28 and TRBJ1-5; unclear D gene. The CDR3 coding sequence is TGTGCCAGCAGTCCGCCTTTTCAGCCCCAGCATTTT. Its protein is CASSPPFQPQHF.